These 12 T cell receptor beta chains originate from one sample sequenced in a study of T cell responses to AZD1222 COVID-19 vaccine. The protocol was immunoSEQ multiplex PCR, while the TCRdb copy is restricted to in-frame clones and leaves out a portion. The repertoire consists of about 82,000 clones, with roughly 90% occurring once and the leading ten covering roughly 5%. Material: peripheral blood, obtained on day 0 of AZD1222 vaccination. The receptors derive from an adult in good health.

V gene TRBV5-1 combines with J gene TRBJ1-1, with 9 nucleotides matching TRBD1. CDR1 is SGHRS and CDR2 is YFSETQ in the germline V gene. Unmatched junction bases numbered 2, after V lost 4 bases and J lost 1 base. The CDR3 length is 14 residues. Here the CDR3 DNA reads TGCGCCAGCAGCGGGGGACAGGGGAACACTGAAGCTTTCTTT. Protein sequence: CASSGGQGNTEAFF.

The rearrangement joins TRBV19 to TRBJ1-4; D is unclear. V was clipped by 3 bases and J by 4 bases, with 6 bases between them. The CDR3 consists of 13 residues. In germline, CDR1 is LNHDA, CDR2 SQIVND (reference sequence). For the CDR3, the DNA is TGTGCCAGTAGTATCGTATTTAATGAAAAACTGTTTTTT. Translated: CASSIVFNEKLFF.

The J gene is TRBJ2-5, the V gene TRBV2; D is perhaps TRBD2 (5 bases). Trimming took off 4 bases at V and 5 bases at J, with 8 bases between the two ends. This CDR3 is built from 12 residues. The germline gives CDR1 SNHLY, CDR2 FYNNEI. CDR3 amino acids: CASSGLLETQYF. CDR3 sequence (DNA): TGTGCCAGCAGTGGACTATTGGAGACCCAGTACTTC.

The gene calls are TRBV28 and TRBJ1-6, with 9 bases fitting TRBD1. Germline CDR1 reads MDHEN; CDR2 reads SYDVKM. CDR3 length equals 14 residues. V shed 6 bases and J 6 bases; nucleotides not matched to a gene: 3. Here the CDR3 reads CASRGGQGNSPLHF. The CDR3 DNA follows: TGTGCCAGCAGGGGGGGACAGGGTAATTCACCCCTCCACTTT.

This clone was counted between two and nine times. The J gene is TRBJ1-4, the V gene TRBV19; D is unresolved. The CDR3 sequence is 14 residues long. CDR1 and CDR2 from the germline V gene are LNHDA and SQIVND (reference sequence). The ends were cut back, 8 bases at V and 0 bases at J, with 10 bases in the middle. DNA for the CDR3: TGTGCCAGTCGGTCGGGCGCAACTAATGAAAAACTGTTTTTT. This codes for CASRSGATNEKLFF. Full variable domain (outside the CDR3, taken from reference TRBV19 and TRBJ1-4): DGGITQSPKYLFRKEGQNVTLSCEQNLNHDAMYWYRQDPGQGLRLIYYSQIVNDFQKGDIAEGYSVSREKKESFPLTVTSAQKNPTAFYLCASRSGATNEKLFFGSGTQLSVL.

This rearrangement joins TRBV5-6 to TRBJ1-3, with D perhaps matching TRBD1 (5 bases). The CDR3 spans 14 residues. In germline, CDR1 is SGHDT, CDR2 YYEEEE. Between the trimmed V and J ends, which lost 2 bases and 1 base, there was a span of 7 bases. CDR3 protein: CASSFSGSGNTIYF. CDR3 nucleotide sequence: TGTGCCAGCAGCTTTTCAGGGTCTGGAAACACCATATATTTT.

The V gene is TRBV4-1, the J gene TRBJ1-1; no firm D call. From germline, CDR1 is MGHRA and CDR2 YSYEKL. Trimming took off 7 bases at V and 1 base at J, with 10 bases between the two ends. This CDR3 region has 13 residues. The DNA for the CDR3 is TGCGCCAGCATGCCCCCGCAGAACACTGAAGCTTTCTTT. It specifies CASMPPQNTEAFF.

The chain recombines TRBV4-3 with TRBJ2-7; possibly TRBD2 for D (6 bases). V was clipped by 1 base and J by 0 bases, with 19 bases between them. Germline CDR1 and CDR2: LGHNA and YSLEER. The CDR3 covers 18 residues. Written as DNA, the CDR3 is TGCGCCAGCAGCCAAGTTGTGTCTGGGGGGTCGAGCTCCTACGAGCAGTACTTC. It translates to CASSQVVSGGSSSYEQYF.

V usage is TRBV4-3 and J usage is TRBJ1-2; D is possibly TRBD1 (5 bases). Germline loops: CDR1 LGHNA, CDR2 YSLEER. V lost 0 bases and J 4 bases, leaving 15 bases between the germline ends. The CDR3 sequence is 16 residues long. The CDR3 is CASSQDLAGLGYGYTF. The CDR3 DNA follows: TGCGCCAGCAGCCAAGATTTAGCAGGGCTGGGCTATGGCTACACCTTC.

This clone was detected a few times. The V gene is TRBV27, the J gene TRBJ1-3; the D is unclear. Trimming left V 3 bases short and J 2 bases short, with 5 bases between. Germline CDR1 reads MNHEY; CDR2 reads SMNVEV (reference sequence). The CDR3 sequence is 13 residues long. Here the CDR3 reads CASSFGAGNTIYF. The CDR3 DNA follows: TGTGCCAGCAGTTTTGGGGCTGGAAACACCATATATTTT.

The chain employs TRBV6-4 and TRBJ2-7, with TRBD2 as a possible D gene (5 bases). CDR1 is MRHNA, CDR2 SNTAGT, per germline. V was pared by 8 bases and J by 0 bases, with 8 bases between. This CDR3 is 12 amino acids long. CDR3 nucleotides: TGTGCCAGCGGACGGGACTCCTACGAGCAGTACTTC. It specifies CASGRDSYEQYF.

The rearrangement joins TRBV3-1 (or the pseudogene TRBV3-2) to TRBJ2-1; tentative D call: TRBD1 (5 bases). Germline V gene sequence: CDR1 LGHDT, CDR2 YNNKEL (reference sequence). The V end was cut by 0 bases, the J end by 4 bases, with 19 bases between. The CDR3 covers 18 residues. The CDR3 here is CASSQDPPRQRSYNEQFF. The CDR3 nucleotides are TGTGCCAGCAGCCAAGATCCTCCCAGACAGAGAAGTTACAATGAGCAGTTCTTC.